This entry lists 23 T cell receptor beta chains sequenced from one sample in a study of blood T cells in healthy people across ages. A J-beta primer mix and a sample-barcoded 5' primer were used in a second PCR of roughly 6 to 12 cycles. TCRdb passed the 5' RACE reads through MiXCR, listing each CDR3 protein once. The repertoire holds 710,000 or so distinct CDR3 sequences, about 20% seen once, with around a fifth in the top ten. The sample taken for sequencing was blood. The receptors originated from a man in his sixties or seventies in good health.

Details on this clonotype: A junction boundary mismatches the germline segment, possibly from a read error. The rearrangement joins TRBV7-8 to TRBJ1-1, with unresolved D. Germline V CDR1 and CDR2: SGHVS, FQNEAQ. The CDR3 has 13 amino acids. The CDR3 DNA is TGTGCCAGCAGCTTAAGTCATAACAATGAAGCTTTCTTT. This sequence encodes CASSLSHNNEAFF.

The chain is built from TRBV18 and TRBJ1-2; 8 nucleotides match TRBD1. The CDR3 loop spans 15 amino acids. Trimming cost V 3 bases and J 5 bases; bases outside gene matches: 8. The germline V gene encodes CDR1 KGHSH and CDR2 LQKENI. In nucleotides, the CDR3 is TGTGCCAGCTCACCCCAGACAGGGGCGGCATATGGCTACACCTTC. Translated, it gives CASSPQTGAAYGYTF.

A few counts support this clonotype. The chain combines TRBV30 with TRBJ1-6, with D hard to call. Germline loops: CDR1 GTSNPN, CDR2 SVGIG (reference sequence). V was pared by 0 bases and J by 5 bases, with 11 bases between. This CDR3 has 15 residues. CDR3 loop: CAWSVDQVHNSPLHF. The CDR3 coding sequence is TGTGCCTGGAGTGTCGACCAGGTCCATAATTCACCCCTCCACTTT. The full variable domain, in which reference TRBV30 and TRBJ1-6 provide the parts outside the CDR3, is SQTIHQWPATLVQPVGSPLSLECTVEGTSNPNLYWYRQAAGRGLQLLFYSVGIGQISSEVPQNLSASRPQDRQFILSSKKLLLSDSGFYLCAWSVDQVHNSPLHFGNGTRLTVT.

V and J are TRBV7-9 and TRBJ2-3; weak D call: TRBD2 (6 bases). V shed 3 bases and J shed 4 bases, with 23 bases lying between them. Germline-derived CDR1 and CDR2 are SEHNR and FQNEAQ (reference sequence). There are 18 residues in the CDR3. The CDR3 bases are TGTGCCAGCAGCTTTCCCTCAGCGGGTGGGGATGGCGCAGATACGCAGTATTTT. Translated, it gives CASSFPSAGGDGADTQYF. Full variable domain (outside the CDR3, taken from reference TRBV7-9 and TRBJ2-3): DTGVSQNPRHKITKRGQNVTFRCDPISEHNRLYWYRQTLGQGPEFLTYFQNEAQLEKSRLLSDRFSAERPKGSFSTLEIQRTEQGDSAMYLCASSFPSAGGDGADTQYFGPGTRLTVL.

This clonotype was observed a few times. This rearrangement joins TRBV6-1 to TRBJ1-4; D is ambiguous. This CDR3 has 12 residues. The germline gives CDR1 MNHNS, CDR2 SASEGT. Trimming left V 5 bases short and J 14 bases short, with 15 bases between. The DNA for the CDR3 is TGTGCCAGCAGTTCCGGGTCTCAACTTCTGTTTTTT. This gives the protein CASSSGSQLLFF.

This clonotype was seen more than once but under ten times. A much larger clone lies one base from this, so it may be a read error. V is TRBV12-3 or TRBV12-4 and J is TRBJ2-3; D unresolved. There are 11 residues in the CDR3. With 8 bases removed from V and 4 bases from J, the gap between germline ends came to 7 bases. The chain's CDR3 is CASGSPDTQYF. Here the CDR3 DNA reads TGTGCCAGCGGCAGTCCAGATACGCAGTATTTT.

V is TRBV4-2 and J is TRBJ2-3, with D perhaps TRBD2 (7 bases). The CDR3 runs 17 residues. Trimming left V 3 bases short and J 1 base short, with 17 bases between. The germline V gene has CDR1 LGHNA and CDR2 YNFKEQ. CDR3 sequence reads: CASSQQRGGGGTDTQYF. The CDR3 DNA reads TGTGCCAGCAGCCAGCAGAGGGGAGGGGGTGGCACAGATACGCAGTATTTT.

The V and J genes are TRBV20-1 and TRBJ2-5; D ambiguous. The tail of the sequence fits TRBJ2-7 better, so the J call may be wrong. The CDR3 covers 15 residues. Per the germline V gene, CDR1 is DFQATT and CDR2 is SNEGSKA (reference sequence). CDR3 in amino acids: CSATTLGKTNYEQYF. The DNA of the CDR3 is TGCAGTGCAACCACCCTTGGGAAAACCAACTACGAGCAGTACTTC.

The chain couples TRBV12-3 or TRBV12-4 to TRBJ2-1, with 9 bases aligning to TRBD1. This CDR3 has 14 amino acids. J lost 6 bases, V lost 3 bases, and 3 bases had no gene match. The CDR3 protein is CASSLDRGTNEQFF. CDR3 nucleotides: TGTGCCAGCAGTTTGGACAGGGGTACCAATGAGCAGTTCTTC.

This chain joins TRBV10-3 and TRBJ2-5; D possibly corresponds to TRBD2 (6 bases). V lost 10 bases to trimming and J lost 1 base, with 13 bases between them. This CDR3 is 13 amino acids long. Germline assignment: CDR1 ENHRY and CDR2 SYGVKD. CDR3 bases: TGTGCCACCTTCGGCGGGGCCCAAGAGACCCAGTACTTC. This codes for CATFGGAQETQYF.

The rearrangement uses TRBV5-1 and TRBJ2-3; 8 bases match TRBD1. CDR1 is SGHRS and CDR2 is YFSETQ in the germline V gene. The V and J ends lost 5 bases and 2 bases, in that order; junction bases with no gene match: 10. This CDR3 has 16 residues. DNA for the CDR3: TGCGCCAGCAGGCGCCGCCCAGGGGGCATCACAGATACGCAGTATTTT. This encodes CASRRRPGGITDTQYF.

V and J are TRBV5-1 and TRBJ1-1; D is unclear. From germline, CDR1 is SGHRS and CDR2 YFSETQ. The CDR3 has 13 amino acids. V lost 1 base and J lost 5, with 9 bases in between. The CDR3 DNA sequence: TGCGCCAGCAGCTTGATGGTGGGGACTGAAGCTTTCTTT. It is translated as CASSLMVGTEAFF.

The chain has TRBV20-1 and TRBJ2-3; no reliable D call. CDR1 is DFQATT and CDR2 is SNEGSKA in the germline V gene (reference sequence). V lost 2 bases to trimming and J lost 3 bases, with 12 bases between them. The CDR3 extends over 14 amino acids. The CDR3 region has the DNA TGCAGTGCTAGAAATACTTTCAGGACAGATACGCAGTATTTT. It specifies CSARNTFRTDTQYF.

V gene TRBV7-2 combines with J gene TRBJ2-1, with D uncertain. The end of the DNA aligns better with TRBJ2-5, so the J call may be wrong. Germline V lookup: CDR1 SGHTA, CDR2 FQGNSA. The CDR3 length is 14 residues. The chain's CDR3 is CASSHNGHTKTQYF. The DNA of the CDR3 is TGTGCCAGCAGCCACAATGGGCACACGAAGACCCAGTACTTC.

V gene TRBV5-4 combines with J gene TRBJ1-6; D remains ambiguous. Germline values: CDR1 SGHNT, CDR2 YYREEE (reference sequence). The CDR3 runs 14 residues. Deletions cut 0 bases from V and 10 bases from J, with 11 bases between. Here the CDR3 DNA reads TGTGCCAGCAGCTTGGAAGAGGGATACTCACCCCTCCACTTT. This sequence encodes CASSLEEGYSPLHF.

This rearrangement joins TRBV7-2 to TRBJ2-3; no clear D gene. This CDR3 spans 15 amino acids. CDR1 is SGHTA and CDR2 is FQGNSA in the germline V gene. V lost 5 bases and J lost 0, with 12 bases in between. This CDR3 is CASSPQSTSTDTQYF. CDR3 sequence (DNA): TGTGCCAGCAGCCCCCAGTCGACTAGCACAGATACGCAGTATTTT. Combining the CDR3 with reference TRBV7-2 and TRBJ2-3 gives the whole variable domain GAGVSQSPSNKVTEKGKDVELRCDPISGHTALYWYRQSLGQGLEFLIYFQGNSAPDKSGLPSDRFSAERTGGSVSTLTIQRTQQEDSAVYLCASSPQSTSTDTQYFGPGTRLTVL.

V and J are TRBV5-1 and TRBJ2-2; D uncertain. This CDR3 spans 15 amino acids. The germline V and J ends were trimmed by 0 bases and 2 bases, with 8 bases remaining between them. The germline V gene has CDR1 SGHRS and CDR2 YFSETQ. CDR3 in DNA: TGCGCCAGCAGCTTGGCGTCGATAAACACCGGGGAGCTGTTTTTT. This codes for CASSLASINTGELFF.

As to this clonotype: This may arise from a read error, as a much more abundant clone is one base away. The CDR3 loop is CASSQHYEQYF. The DNA of the CDR3 is TGTGCCAGCAGCCAGCACTACGAGCAGTACTTC. This rearrangement joins TRBV14 to TRBJ2-5, with no clear D. The J call may be in error: the DNA end matches TRBJ2-7 better. The CDR3 loop spans 11 amino acids. CDR1 SGHDN and CDR2 FVKESK come from the germline V gene.

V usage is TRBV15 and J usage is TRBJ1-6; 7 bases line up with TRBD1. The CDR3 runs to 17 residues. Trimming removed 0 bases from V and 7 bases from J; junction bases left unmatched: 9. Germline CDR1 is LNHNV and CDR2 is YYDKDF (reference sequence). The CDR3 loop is CATSRDQGGGSNSPLHF. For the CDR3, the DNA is TGTGCCACCAGCAGAGATCAAGGGGGCGGTTCCAATTCACCCCTCCACTTT.

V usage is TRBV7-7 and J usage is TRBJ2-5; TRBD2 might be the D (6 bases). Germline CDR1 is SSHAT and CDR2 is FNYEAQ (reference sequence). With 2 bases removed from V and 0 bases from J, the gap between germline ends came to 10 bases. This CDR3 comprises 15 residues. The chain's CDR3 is CASSLRDSNQETQYF. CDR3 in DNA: TGTGCCAGCAGCTTACGGGACTCGAACCAAGAGACCCAGTACTTC.

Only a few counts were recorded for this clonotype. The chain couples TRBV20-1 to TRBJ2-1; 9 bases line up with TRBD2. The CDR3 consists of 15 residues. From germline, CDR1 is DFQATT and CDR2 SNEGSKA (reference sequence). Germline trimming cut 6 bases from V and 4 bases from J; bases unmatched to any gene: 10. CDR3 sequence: CSAQPGLALYNEQFF. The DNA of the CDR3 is TGCAGTGCGCAACCGGGACTAGCTTTATACAATGAGCAGTTCTTC.

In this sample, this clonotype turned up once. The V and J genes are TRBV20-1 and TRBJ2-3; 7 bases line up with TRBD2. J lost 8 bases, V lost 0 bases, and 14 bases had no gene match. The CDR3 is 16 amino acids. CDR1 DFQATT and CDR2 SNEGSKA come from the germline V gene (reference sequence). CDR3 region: CSARESLAVERVTQYF. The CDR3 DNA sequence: TGCAGTGCTAGAGAGAGTCTAGCGGTTGAGCGGGTTACGCAGTATTTT.

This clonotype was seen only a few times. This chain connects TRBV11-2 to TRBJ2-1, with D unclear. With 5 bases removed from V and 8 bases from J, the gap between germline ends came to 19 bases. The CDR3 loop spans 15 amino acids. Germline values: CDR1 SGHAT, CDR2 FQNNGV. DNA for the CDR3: TGTGCCAGCAGCAGGGCCTATGATATTACGGATGAGCAGTTCTTC. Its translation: CASSRAYDITDEQFF.